The 10 T cell receptor beta chains below come from one sample, sequenced in a study of beta chain features in type 1 diabetes. The entirety of the isolated RNA underwent reverse transcription, so expressed TCRB transcripts were sequenced. Method: immunoSEQ multiplex PCR; TCRdb's copy keeps in-frame clones and lacks some. The repertoire holds around 180,000 clones, with 7% to 9% as singletons. What these receptors recognize is not known. General observations from the study: Among patients with Type 1 diabetes, TCRB CDR3s were moderately but significantly shorter in every one of the four CD4+ subsets.

The sample taken for sequencing was central memory CD4+ T cells from blood. These receptors were collected from a man younger than 35 with type 1 diabetes.

This clone was recorded a few times. The chain joins TRBV2 to TRBJ2-3; 12 bases align to TRBD2. The CDR3 loop spans 13 amino acids. Looked up from germline, CDR1 is SNHLY and CDR2 is FYNNEI. V gave up 8 bases and J gave up 8 bases; unmatched junction bases: 5. CDR3 sequence reads: CASLGLAGSTQYF. CDR3 nucleotides: TGTGCCAGCCTAGGACTAGCGGGAAGTACGCAGTATTTT.

V gene TRBV28 combines with J gene TRBJ2-1; 12 nucleotides agree with TRBD2. The V and J ends lost 4 bases and 9 bases, in that order; junction bases with no gene match: 10. Germline-derived CDR1 and CDR2 are MDHEN and SYDVKM. The CDR3 totals 16 residues. CDR3 protein: CASSSLAGGVFGEQFF. The CDR3 DNA reads TGTGCCAGCAGTTCACTAGCGGGAGGCGTGTTCGGTGAGCAGTTCTTC.

The chain combines TRBV5-1 with TRBJ2-3; tentative D call: TRBD2 (7 bases). CDR1 is SGHRS, CDR2 YFSETQ, per germline. The CDR3 length is 15 residues. The ends were cut back, 4 bases at V and 4 bases at J, with 16 bases in the middle. The CDR3 region is CASSPSRGGPDTQYF. CDR3 coding DNA: TGCGCCAGCAGCCCGTCGAGGGGGGGCCCAGATACGCAGTATTTT.

This clone was counted a few times. This rearrangement joins TRBV2 to TRBJ1-5, with TRBD1 matching over 7 bases. The germline CDR1 and CDR2 sequences are SNHLY and FYNNEI. V was pared by 5 bases and J by 7 bases, with 5 bases of the junction left unmatched. There are 13 residues in the CDR3. The chain's CDR3 is CASSNRGLQPQHF. CDR3 nucleotides: TGTGCCAGCAGTAACAGGGGATTACAGCCCCAGCATTTT.

This chain links TRBV19 with TRBJ2-1; D unresolved. With 3 bases removed from V and 3 bases from J, the gap between germline ends came to 9 bases. The CDR3 spans 14 residues. Germline V gene lookup returns CDR1 LNHDA and CDR2 SQIVND (reference sequence). The CDR3 loop is CASSMGRHYNEQFF. In DNA form, the CDR3 reads TGTGCCAGTAGTATGGGCCGACACTACAATGAGCAGTTCTTC.

The genes are TRBV5-1 and TRBJ2-3, with a tentative D call TRBD1 (6 bases). The germline gives CDR1 SGHRS, CDR2 YFSETQ. V was pared by 0 bases and J by 2 bases, with 10 bases between. The CDR3 covers 15 residues. CDR3 residues: CASSLAGQFTDTQYF. The CDR3 DNA reads as TGCGCCAGCAGCTTGGCAGGACAGTTCACAGATACGCAGTATTTT.

This clone has a handful of counts. The V call is TRBV5-1, the J call TRBJ1-4, with D hard to call. The CDR3 consists of 13 residues. Per the germline V gene, CDR1 is SGHRS and CDR2 is YFSETQ. V lost 0 bases, J lost 4 bases, and 4 bases lay in between. DNA for the CDR3: TGCGCCAGCAGCTTGGGGCATAATGAAAAACTGTTTTTT. Translation gives CASSLGHNEKLFF. The full variable domain, in which reference TRBV5-1 and TRBJ1-4 provide the parts outside the CDR3, is KAGVTQTPRYLIKTRGQQVTLSCSPISGHRSVSWYQQTPGQGLQFLFEYFSETQRNKGNFPGRFSGRQFSNSRSEMNVSTLELGDSALYLCASSLGHNEKLFFGSGTQLSVL.

This chain links TRBV2 with TRBJ2-4, with 7 nucleotides matching TRBD1. The CDR3 spans 14 residues. V lost 4 bases, J lost 7 bases, and 7 bases stayed unmatched. Germline lookup yields CDR1 SNHLY and CDR2 FYNNEI. CDR3 amino acids: CASSADRWFNIQYF. The CDR3, as DNA: TGTGCCAGCAGTGCGGACAGGTGGTTCAACATTCAGTACTTC.

This clone was detected many times. This chain joins TRBV27 and TRBJ2-7; 9 bases fit TRBD1. V trimming: 6 bases; J trimming: 4 bases; junction bases outside the gene matches: 10. The CDR3 sequence is 15 residues long. CDR1 is MNHEY, CDR2 SMNVEV, per germline (reference sequence). The CDR3 bases are TGTGCCAGCAGACCAACAGGGGGCGAGTCGTACGAGCAGTACTTC. The encoded protein is CASRPTGGESYEQYF.

The gene calls are TRBV11-3 and TRBJ1-1, with a possible D match to TRBD1 (5 bases). This CDR3 has 14 residues. The germline V and J ends were trimmed by 7 bases and 0 bases, with 12 bases remaining between them. From germline, CDR1 is SGHNT and CDR2 YENEEA. CDR3 DNA sequence: TGTGCCAGCAACATGGGGCACTTGAACACTGAAGCTTTCTTT. Translating gives CASNMGHLNTEAFF.